Presented here are 19 T cell receptor beta chains from one specimen sequenced in a study of cytomegalovirus exposure and HLA in healthy donors. The PCR was carried out with 60 Vbeta primers and 13 Jbeta primers. TCRdb's table, derived via immunoSEQ multiplex PCR, lists solely in-frame clones and lacks some. The table records under 200,000 clones, about 76% of them present only once. What was sequenced was PBMCs. Source of these receptors: a woman between 40 and 50 years old in good health and CMV-seropositive.

V usage is TRBV5-8 and J usage is TRBJ2-5; D is undetermined. CDR3 length: 13 amino acids. Trimming took 0 bases from V and 4 from J, leaving 7 bases between them. Germline CDR1 is SGHTS and CDR2 is YDEGEE. The CDR3 coding sequence is TGTGCCAGCAGCTTGGTCGGCGGAGAGACCCAGTACTTC. This gives the protein CASSLVGGETQYF.

The rearrangement uses TRBV4-3 and TRBJ2-3; 10 positions match TRBD1. The length of the CDR3 is 17 residues. With V trimmed by 0 bases and J by 4 bases, 7 bases remained unmatched. Per the germline V gene, CDR1 is LGHNA and CDR2 is YSLEER. The DNA of the CDR3 is TGCGCCAGCAGCCAAGAATCGGGACAGGGGCTGGCAGATACGCAGTATTTT. Translation: CASSQESGQGLADTQYF.

The CDR3 bases are TGTGCCAGCAGTTACTCTCAGGGGGCGGTAGATACGCAGTATTTT. As protein: CASSYSQGAVDTQYF. This rearrangement joins TRBV6-5 to TRBJ2-3; 8 nucleotides agree with TRBD1. V gave up 0 bases and J gave up 5 bases; unmatched junction bases: 4. The CDR3 totals 15 residues. The germline gives CDR1 MNHEY, CDR2 SVGAGI.

V gene TRBV4-3 combines with J gene TRBJ1-1; weak D call: TRBD1 (5 bases). V was pared by 0 bases and J by 5 bases, with 10 bases between. Germline V gives CDR1 LGHNA, CDR2 YSLEER. The length of the CDR3 is 14 residues. In nucleotides, the CDR3 is TGCGCCAGCAGCCAAGATACGGGGGAGACTGAAGCTTTCTTT. Translation gives CASSQDTGETEAFF.

The rearrangement joins TRBV7-9 to TRBJ2-1; D perhaps matches TRBD2 (6 bases). This CDR3 region has 14 residues. Per germline, CDR1 SEHNR and CDR2 FQNEAQ (reference sequence). Trimming took 1 base from V and 8 from J, leaving 12 bases between them. CDR3 in DNA: TGTGCCAGCAGCTTAGAGGTGGGACTGGATGAGCAGTTCTTC. Translated: CASSLEVGLDEQFF.

The chain couples TRBV7-2 to TRBJ2-4, with D perhaps matching TRBD2 (6 bases). Germline V gene data show CDR1 as SGHTA and CDR2 as FQGNSA. The CDR3 extends over 15 amino acids. V dropped 4 bases and J dropped 8 bases, with 18 bases sitting between them. The CDR3: CASSSTGTGGDIQYF. Written as DNA, the CDR3 is TGTGCCAGCAGCTCGACCGGGACCGGGGGAGACATTCAGTACTTC.

The gene calls are TRBV30 and TRBJ1-2; no clear D. With 2 bases removed from V and 8 bases from J, the gap between germline ends came to 9 bases. Germline CDR1 is GTSNPN and CDR2 is SVGIG (reference sequence). CDR3 length: 11 residues. The CDR3 spells CAWSKSGGYTF. The CDR3 DNA reads as TGTGCCTGGAGTAAATCAGGCGGCTACACCTTC.

This clone was seen only once. The chain couples TRBV6-1 to TRBJ2-7; no reliable D call. The CDR3 totals 13 residues. Trimming took off 5 bases at V and 9 bases at J, with 17 bases between the two ends. Germline CDR1 is MNHNS and CDR2 is SASEGT. The CDR3 is CASSSNRDKMQYF. The CDR3 DNA is TGTGCCAGCAGTAGTAATCGCGACAAGATGCAGTACTTC.

V gene TRBV6-5 combines with J gene TRBJ1-6, with 7 bases aligning to TRBD1. J gave up 2 bases and V 4 bases, and 5 bases lay outside the gene matches. CDR1 is MNHEY and CDR2 is SVGAGI in the germline V gene. This CDR3 is built from 16 residues. The CDR3 nucleotides are TGTGCCAGCAGTTCGACAGGGTTCCCCTATAATTCACCCCTCCACTTT. This translates into CASSSTGFPYNSPLHF.

CDR3 DNA: TGCGCCAGCAGCACCGGGACTAGCGGGGGCCCAGATACGCAGTATTTT. Amino acids: CASSTGTSGGPDTQYF. This chain joins TRBV10-1 and TRBJ2-3, with 14 bases matching TRBD2. This CDR3 has 16 amino acids. J lost 4 bases, V lost 6 bases, and 6 bases had no gene match. Germline CDR1 reads WNHNN; CDR2 reads SYGVQD (reference sequence).

This sequence joins TRBV4-2 and TRBJ1-1; no clear D. This CDR3 is 14 amino acids long. V was trimmed by 0 bases and J by 0 bases, leaving 5 bases between them. The germline V gene encodes CDR1 LGHNA and CDR2 YNFKEQ. The CDR3 DNA reads TGTGCCAGCAGCCAAGACGGGGTGAACACTGAAGCTTTCTTT. It encodes CASSQDGVNTEAFF.

The V gene is TRBV6-5, the J gene TRBJ2-3; TRBD1 matches at 9 bases. This CDR3 spans 15 amino acids. Germline CDR1 MNHEY, CDR2 SVGAGI. V was pared by 6 bases and J by 5 bases, with 9 bases of the junction left unmatched. Here the CDR3 DNA reads TGTGCCAGCAGACCGGGACAGGGTGGAAAAGATACGCAGTATTTT. Its translation is CASRPGQGGKDTQYF.

The V call is TRBV5-1, the J call TRBJ2-3; perhaps TRBD1 as D (6 bases). Germline values: CDR1 SGHRS, CDR2 YFSETQ. This CDR3 region has 14 residues. Trimming removed 4 bases from V and 0 bases from J, with 9 bases in between. In nucleotides, the CDR3 is TGCGCCAGCAGCGTCGGACAGAGCACAGATACGCAGTATTTT. Encoded protein: CASSVGQSTDTQYF. The complete variable domain, with remaining parts taken from reference TRBV5-1 and TRBJ2-3, reads KAGVTQTPRYLIKTRGQQVTLSCSPISGHRSVSWYQQTPGQGLQFLFEYFSETQRNKGNFPGRFSGRQFSNSRSEMNVSTLELGDSALYLCASSVGQSTDTQYFGPGTRLTVL.

A word on this clone: The sample carries other DNA sequences with the same CDR3. V and J are TRBV19 and TRBJ1-1; D is unclear. Per the germline V gene, CDR1 is LNHDA and CDR2 is SQIVND (reference sequence). V gave up 10 bases and J gave up 2 bases, with 11 bases separating them. The CDR3 consists of 12 residues. The CDR3 spells CATRERNTEAFF. The CDR3 DNA reads as TGTGCCACTCGGGAGAGAAACACTGAAGCTTTCTTT.

The V and J genes are TRBV2 and TRBJ2-5; possible D gene TRBD2, 5 bases. Trimming cost V 4 bases and J 0 bases, with 18 bases left between them. CDR3 size: 17 residues. The germline gives CDR1 SNHLY, CDR2 FYNNEI. This chain's CDR3 is CASSVRARVPNQETQYF. Written as DNA, the CDR3 is TGTGCCAGCAGTGTGCGCGCGAGGGTTCCCAACCAAGAGACCCAGTACTTC.

This clone was detected a few times. The genes are TRBV2 and TRBJ1-1; no reliable D call. Per the germline V gene, CDR1 is SNHLY and CDR2 is FYNNEI. This CDR3 region has 13 residues. V lost 5 bases, J lost 3 bases, and 10 bases lay in between. CDR3 in amino acids: CASSFSGDTEAFF. CDR3 coding DNA: TGTGCCAGCAGTTTTAGCGGTGACACTGAAGCTTTCTTT. The complete variable domain, with remaining parts taken from reference TRBV2 and TRBJ1-1, reads EPEVTQTPSHQVTQMGQEVILRCVPISNHLYFYWYRQILGQKVEFLVSFYNNEISEKSEIFDDQFSVERPDGSNFTLKIRSTKLEDSAMYFCASSFSGDTEAFFGQGTRLTVV.

This clone has ten or more counts. CDR3 in DNA: TGTGCCAGCAGCTACAAACCCGGGTTCCCCTACGAGCAGTACTTC. Protein sequence: CASSYKPGFPYEQYF. The chain is built from TRBV6-5 and TRBJ2-7, with unresolved D. The germline CDR1 and CDR2 sequences are MNHEY and SVGAGI. This CDR3 is built from 15 residues. V lost 6 bases and J lost 2, with 17 bases in between.

The chain recombines TRBV7-9 with TRBJ2-2; 12 bases agree with TRBD2. This CDR3 has 15 residues. V lost 5 bases to trimming and J lost 6 bases; unmatched junction nucleotides: 4. Germline lookup yields CDR1 SEHNR and CDR2 FQNEAQ (reference sequence). The CDR3 sequence: CASSPTSGRSGELFF. Here the CDR3 DNA reads TGTGCCAGCAGCCCAACTAGCGGGAGGTCCGGGGAGCTGTTTTTT. The full variable domain, its missing parts supplied by reference TRBV7-9 and TRBJ2-2, is DTGVSQNPRHKITKRGQNVTFRCDPISEHNRLYWYRQTLGQGPEFLTYFQNEAQLEKSRLLSDRFSAERPKGSFSTLEIQRTEQGDSAMYLCASSPTSGRSGELFFGEGSRLTVL.

The CDR3 loop reads CASSPGTKETQYF. The DNA of the CDR3 is TGTGCCAGCAGCCCCGGGACAAAAGAGACCCAGTACTTC. V is TRBV7-2 and J is TRBJ2-5, with D possibly TRBD1 on 6 matching bases. Germline V gene lookup returns CDR1 SGHTA and CDR2 FQGNSA. Trimming removed 5 bases at V and 3 bases at J, with 10 bases between. The length of the CDR3 is 13 residues.